The sequence of this T cell receptor (beta chain) was determined in a study of blood T cell repertoires in COVID-19 (dated by TCRdb to about 2020). For context, the study as a whole: The collaborator samples originated in the United States, Italy and Spain and spanned the acute and convalescent phases of COVID-19. The prospective study material was composed of cDNA or gDNA derived from T cells, B-cell-depleted T cells, or PBMCs. Subjects who had been exposed to COVID-19, were actively infected with it, or had recovered from it provided the deeply sampled blood TCRbeta repertoires that made up the dataset. The repertoires were made available in a free public database intended to serve as a resource for research on the immune response to SARS-CoV-2. Samples were obtained from the ongoing ImmuneRACE study (first 160 participants) and from approximately 1,200 subjects provided by 6 global collaborators. The sample metadata nearly always contained a de-identified subject ID, COVID-19 status, age in years and sex. HLA class I and class II types, where available, came from metadata supplied by the sample provider rather than from assay-based typing.

Of note for this clone: Its target antigen remains unknown. No per-base quality is available; no much larger clone lies one base away.

Findings and caveats that apply to the study as a whole: How much clinical and demographic metadata was included differed by source and by participant, and the metadata was provided uncurated.

V lost 6 bases and J lost 4 bases; the stretch between them is 13 bases long. Its CDR3 holds 13 amino acids, cysteine through phenylalanine. Of the read, only the CDR3 DNA is kept; its 39 bases are in frame from base 1. Taken from the germline V gene, the CDR1 and CDR2 loops are SGHDT and YYEEEE. Another Seattle source contributed samples from volunteer blood donors who had recovered from COVID-19. Collaborating institutions collected whole blood in K2EDTA tubes following their own protocols. For TCRbeta analysis, collaborator samples were shipped as frozen whole blood, as isolated PBMCs, or as DNA extracted from either sample type. The immunoSEQ Assay, a bias-controlled multiplex PCR, was used to amplify TCRbeta CDR3 regions from genomic DNA. The paper's processing steps were these. Nucleated cell counts per sample were estimated from amplification of reference gene primers within the assay. Sequence reads were collapsed and filtered to measure the absolute abundance of every unique TCRbeta CDR3 rearrangement. Productive Simpson clonality was computed per sample as the square root of Simpson's diversity index over productive rearrangements. As stored in TCRdb, this immuneACCESS dataset retains in-frame rearrangements with V and J assigned. A fraction of the clones does not appear; measured against another copy, unresolved V genes explain less than half of the discrepancy, and the remainder lacks a known reason. The DNA was the basis for D and trimming; V, J and clone size are from that table. The sample contains hundreds of thousands of clones, 88% of them found a single time. The ten largest clones capture more than 0.95% of the sample.

The V and J genes are TRBV5-6 and TRBJ1-2, with the D gene too uncertain to name. The sequenced sample consisted of peripheral blood. The TCR was taken from a middle-aged woman who had recovered from COVID-19. The CDR3 protein is CASMGGQIYGYTF. In nucleotides, the sequence is TGTGCCAGCATGGGTGGGCAGATCTATGGCTACACCTTC.